This TCR beta chain comes out of a study of CD8 T cells in Susac syndrome. Notes on the study in general: In its TCR sequencing and HLA analysis, the study acknowledged that the number of individuals was relatively small.

About this clonotype: The antigen is not known.

Sequencing of TCR beta drew on CD8+ and CD4+ T cells from blood. Included as multiple sclerosis controls were treatment-naive patients who had stable or active relapsing-remitting disease. Reverse transcription used roughly 0.5 to 1 ug RNA and random hexamers. An immunoSEQ multiplex PCR generated amplified TCR beta CDR3 products spanning 54 Vbeta and 13 Jbeta. TCRdb independently ran MiXCR on the immunoSEQ multiplex PCR reads; one entry per CDR3 protein. The sample carries around 270,000 distinct CDR3 sequences, approximately 89% recorded once. In germline, CDR1 is SQVTM, CDR2 ANQGSEA. The CDR3 contains 13 residues. V was shortened by 6 bases and J by 1 base, with 13 bases between the two germline ends.

This chain links TRBV29-1 with TRBJ2-7; a possible D gene is TRBD2 (6 bases). This receptor was identified in a human donor with multiple sclerosis. Sequenced material: CD8+ T cells from PBMCs. In nucleotides, the CDR3 is TGCAGCGTGGGGGGTGTGGGGTCCTACGAGCAGTACTTC. Protein sequence: CSVGGVGSYEQYF.